This is a list of T cell receptor beta chains from one sample in a study of T-cell memory formation after mild COVID-19. TCRdb passed the 5' RACE reads through MiXCR, listing each CDR3 protein once. The sample records about 300,000 distinct CDR3 sequences, roughly a fifth being singletons. Sequencing used PBMCs or a T cell subset sorted from them (not recorded which). The receptors shown here come from a man aged 18 to 35 who had mild COVID-19 (a few samples of this study predate the infection). Cell type and time point are not known. Each CDR3 is given with its conserved first and last residue. Fields, in order: CDR3 DNA, CDR3 protein, V gene, clone size, D gene, J gene. D genes are given only for firm matches. Clone size is stated in some rows and not others, as once, few, many or a class when expanded.

cdr3_nt: TGTGCCAGCAGCTTAGAGGAGGGAGGGCAGTTCTTC
cdr3_aa: CASSLEEGGQFF
v_call: TRBV7-2
clone_size: NA
d_call: NA
j_call: TRBJ2-1

cdr3_nt: TGTGCCATCAGTGAGGCAGGGAGCGGGACGGAGCAGTTCTTC
cdr3_aa: CAISEAGSGTEQFF
v_call: TRBV10-3
clone_size: few
d_call: TRBD2
j_call: TRBJ2-1

cdr3_nt: TGCGCCAGCAGCTTGGGGGACAGGTCGGAGCAGTACTTC
cdr3_aa: CASSLGDRSEQYF
v_call: TRBV5-1
clone_size: NA
d_call: TRBD1
j_call: TRBJ2-7

cdr3_nt: TGTGCCAGCATCCACCGGGACAGGGCTATTTCGGATGGCTACACCTTC
cdr3_aa: CASIHRDRAISDGYTF
v_call: TRBV6-2/TRBV6-3
clone_size: NA
d_call: TRBD1
j_call: TRBJ1-2

cdr3_nt: TGCGCCAGCAGCTTGATGGGAGATTCACCCCTCCACTTT
cdr3_aa: CASSLMGDSPLHF
v_call: TRBV5-1
clone_size: NA
d_call: NA
j_call: TRBJ1-6

cdr3_nt: TGTGCCAGCAGCCAGGGGGGGGCTGAACAGCCCCAGCATTTT
cdr3_aa: CASSQGGAEQPQHF
v_call: TRBV3-1
clone_size: NA
d_call: NA
j_call: TRBJ1-5

cdr3_nt: TGTGCCAGCAGCGCCTCCGGACGGTCGACAGCAGATACGCAGTATTTT
cdr3_aa: CASSASGRSTADTQYF
v_call: TRBV9
clone_size: NA
d_call: NA
j_call: TRBJ2-3

cdr3_nt: TGTGCCAGCAGCCCTCGGACAGGGGATTCACCCCTCCACTTT
cdr3_aa: CASSPRTGDSPLHF
v_call: TRBV7-2
clone_size: many
d_call: TRBD1
j_call: TRBJ1-6

cdr3_nt: TGTGCCACCAGCCCCCTCGGGACAGGGTCAACCGGGGAGCTGTTTTTT
cdr3_aa: CATSPLGTGSTGELFF
v_call: TRBV15
clone_size: NA
d_call: TRBD1
j_call: TRBJ2-2

cdr3_nt: TGTGCCAGCAGCTTCCCGGACAGGGAATATAGCAATCAGCCCCAGCATTTT
cdr3_aa: CASSFPDREYSNQPQHF
v_call: TRBV7-8
clone_size: NA
d_call: TRBD1
j_call: TRBJ1-5

cdr3_nt: TGTGCTTCCCTGGGGGCGGTGGGCACTGAAGCTTTCTTT
cdr3_aa: CASLGAVGTEAFF
v_call: TRBV19
clone_size: NA
d_call: NA
j_call: TRBJ1-1

cdr3_nt: TGTGCCAGCAGTTCGAGGGCACTAGCGGGCTTCGATACGCAGTATTTT
cdr3_aa: CASSSRALAGFDTQYF
v_call: TRBV28
clone_size: few
d_call: TRBD2
j_call: TRBJ2-3

cdr3_nt: TGTGCCAGCAGCCCTCCAGGCCCTTGGGAGCAGTACTTC
cdr3_aa: CASSPPGPWEQYF
v_call: TRBV7-9
clone_size: few
d_call: NA
j_call: TRBJ2-7

cdr3_nt: TGTGCCAGCGCACAGTCACCAAATCAGCCCCAGCATTTT
cdr3_aa: CASAQSPNQPQHF
v_call: TRBV6-1
clone_size: NA
d_call: NA
j_call: TRBJ1-5

cdr3_nt: TGTGCCAGCAGTTCGGTGGCGGGGGGGCCTGTAAAGACCCAGTACTTC
cdr3_aa: CASSSVAGGPVKTQYF
v_call: TRBV12-3/TRBV12-4
clone_size: many
d_call: TRBD2
j_call: TRBJ2-5

cdr3_nt: TGTGCCAGCAGTGTACAGGGTGGCAAAAACATTCAGTACTTC
cdr3_aa: CASSVQGGKNIQYF
v_call: TRBV6-1
clone_size: few
d_call: NA
j_call: TRBJ2-4